This TCR beta chain was documented in a study of blood T cell repertoires in COVID-19. Study information: COVID-19 samples from acute and convalescent phases originated in the United States, Italy and Spain. Sample material is recorded as cDNA or gDNA derived from T cells, B-cell-depleted T cells, or PBMCs.

The assay was immunoSEQ multiplex PCR, and TCRdb's table has in-frame clones only and misses some. The table records under 300,000 clones, approximately 82% of them present only once. Participants were aged about 18 to 90 years, lived in around 25 US areas, and enrolled virtually. Recovered status in Cohort 3 required two negative PCRs, clearance, or symptom resolution. This TCR came from a middle-aged man who had recovered from COVID-19. The sample consisted of PBMCs or T cells enriched from blood (not recorded which).

The CDR3 sequence: CASSSRESSYEQYF. Here the CDR3 DNA reads TGTGCCAGCAGTTCAAGGGAGAGCTCCTACGAGCAGTACTTC. The chain combines TRBV6-5 with TRBJ2-7, with D possibly TRBD2 on 5 matching bases. This CDR3 spans 14 amino acids. The germline V gene has CDR1 MNHEY and CDR2 SVGAGI. Trimming left V 4 bases short and J 0 bases short, with 10 bases between.